Sequencing of this T cell receptor beta chain was carried out in a study of shared clonotypes between healthy human individuals (TCRdb year 2020). With regard to the full study: The cohort included a few men and a couple of women between 18 and 49 years of age. Libraries were prepared and TCR repertoires were sequenced by different laboratories using diverse techniques, in order to increase sequencing depth and limit assay-specific biases. To estimate repertoire size and how much clonotype sharing occurs between individuals, the study deeply sequenced the blood TCR repertoires of about five healthy adults. Per donor, leukapheresis produced somewhere between about 0.85 and 9.5 billion PBMCs. For each donor, CD4 naive and CD4 memory were each run on three plates, CD8 naive on two plates, and CD8 memory on one plate. What the study reported, not specific to this receptor: Clonotypes shared by all four sorted-subset donors showed higher generation probabilities than non-shared clonotypes. Rarefaction of sorted-subset datasets indicated incomplete sequencing despite the large sequencing depth. Because the study included a small number of donors, the genetic and exposure-history diversity represented was limited. When several donors were compared, the shared fraction of clonotypes was around 5.1% for naive CD4, approximately 3.3% for naive CD8, more than 2% for memory CD4, and 0.35% to 0.4% for memory CD8. Sampling was restricted to blood, and TCR repertoires in tissues likely differ from the TCR repertoires found in blood. Naive subsets generally had larger estimated clonotype richness than memory subsets. Pairwise subsampling indicated that sequencing depth was expected to affect the degree of clonotype sharing among donors.

Using the deep immunoSEQ assay, TCR CDR3 regions were amplified from genomic DNA by multiplex PCR. For each cell subset, the extracted genomic DNA was distributed evenly across all wells of several immunoSEQ 96-well plates, and each plate served as one replicate. For sorted subsets, around 200 ng genomic DNA, equal to about 30,000 T cell genomes, was loaded into each replicate PCR. Purified libraries were measured with a Qubit 3.0 fluorometer, size-checked on a Bioanalyzer 2100, and measured again with the KAPA Library Quantification kit. Every immunoSEQ 96-well plate was sequenced on a separate single-read 150-cycle Illumina NextSeq 550 flow cell. In the authors' own workflow: Because the immunoSEQ output held only junctional sequences and lacked quality scores, the filtering could not match the filtering applied to full-length reads. To assign V/J genes and CDR3, sequences were annotated against IMGT germline references using PyIR, a Python wrapper for IgBLAST v1.9. Reads with weak V/J assignments (E-value above 1e-6), missing CDR3, stop codons, out-of-frame junctions, or ambiguous translated residues were removed. A V3J clonotype was defined by an identical inferred V gene, J gene, and CDR3 amino acid sequence. Percentage overlap between repertoires was computed as shared unique clonotypes divided by the size of the smaller repertoire. Three approaches were used to assess repertoire richness: RTK rarefaction, the Chao1 estimator, and Recon v2.1 estimates of unobserved clonotypes. Generation probabilities were computed with OLGA for all TCRbeta clonotypes obtained by the gDNA method from several donors. The source is immuneACCESS, and TCRdb retained only in-frame sequences with V and J called. Part of the clones is not carried over; for the studies checked, unresolved V genes explain less than half of this, and the remainder is unexplained. That table gives V, J and clone size, and the DNA gave D and trimming. The table for this sample lists some 1,400,000 clones; about 96% of them were counted only once. Roughly 1.2% of the sample lies in the top ten.

Healthy HIV-negative adults with no recently reported acute infections or vaccinations were included as donors. Every donor was a Caucasian adult living in Nashville, Tennessee, USA. CD4+ T cells were enriched through magnetic negative selection, after which naive cells were positively selected on CD45RA and the remaining negative fraction served as the memory subset. Blood was collected by leukapheresis, and PBMCs were isolated by Ficoll-Histopaque density gradient centrifugation and then cryopreserved in liquid nitrogen vapor phase. Analytical flow cytometry was used to check the purity and quantity of each magnetically sorted T cell population. Each sorted fraction had its genomic DNA isolated and then quantified by UV absorbance on a Nanodrop 2000c. Its CDR3 holds 16 amino acids, cysteine through phenylalanine. Only the CDR3 DNA is retained, 48 bases long and in frame from the first base. Trimming leaves V shorter by 2 bases and J shorter by 2 bases, with the junction holding 6 bases beyond the gene matches. The germline V gene encodes CDR1 MGHRA and CDR2 YSYEKL.

As to this clone: Its antigen is still unknown. Per-nucleotide qualities are absent, and no much larger clonotype sits a single base away.

Recombination linked TRBV4-1 to TRBJ2-5, with 9 junctional bases fitting TRBD1. Source material: naive CD4+ T cells sorted from blood. The cell subset or site label for this specimen denotes: CD45RA+ positively selected. This sequence was found in a man aged 25-45 years in good health. The DNA sequence is TGCGCCAGCAGCCAATTTGGACAGGGGTTACAAGAGACCCAGTACTTC. It codes for CASSQFGQGLQETQYF.